The present TCR beta chain was sequenced within a study of monozygotic twins with inflammatory bowel disease. Researchers generated cDNA in eight separate reactions per sample. Each CDR3 protein gets one entry in TCRdb, which reprocessed the 5' RACE reads and gives no DNA. The repertoire shows a few hundred thousand distinct CDR3 sequences; the top ten hold 1.6%. The sample was blood. This TCR was sampled from a human donor with ulcerative colitis or Crohn's disease, or a healthy co-twin of an affected twin (not recorded which).

CDR3: CASSYKGTGNTIYF. The chain employs TRBV7-2 and TRBJ1-3. The germline V gene has CDR1 SGHTA and CDR2 FQGNSA. The CDR3 spans 14 residues.